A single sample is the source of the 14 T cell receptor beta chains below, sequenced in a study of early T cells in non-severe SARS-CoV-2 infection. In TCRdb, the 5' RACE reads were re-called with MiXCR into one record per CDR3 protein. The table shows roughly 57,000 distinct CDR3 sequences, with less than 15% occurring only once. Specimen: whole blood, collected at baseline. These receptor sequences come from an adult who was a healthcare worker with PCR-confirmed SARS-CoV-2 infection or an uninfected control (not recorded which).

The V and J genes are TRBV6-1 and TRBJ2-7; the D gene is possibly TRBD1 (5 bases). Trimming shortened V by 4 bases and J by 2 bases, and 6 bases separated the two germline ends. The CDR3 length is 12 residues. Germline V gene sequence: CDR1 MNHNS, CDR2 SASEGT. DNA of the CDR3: TGTGCCAGCAGTGGACAGCCCTACGAGCAGTACTTC. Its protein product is CASSGQPYEQYF.

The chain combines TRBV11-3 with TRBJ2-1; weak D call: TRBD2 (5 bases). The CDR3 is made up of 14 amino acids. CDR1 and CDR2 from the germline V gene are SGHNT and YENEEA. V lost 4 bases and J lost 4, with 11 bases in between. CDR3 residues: CASSSGSRYNEQFF. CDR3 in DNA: TGTGCCAGCAGCTCGGGAAGCAGGTACAATGAGCAGTTCTTC.

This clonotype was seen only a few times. CDR3 amino acids: CASSPPPGQGDYEQYF. The CDR3 DNA reads TGTGCCAGCAGCCCTCCTCCGGGACAGGGGGATTACGAGCAGTACTTC. The V call is TRBV7-9, the J call TRBJ2-7, with 11 positions matching TRBD1. The V gene end was trimmed by 5 bases and the J gene end by 4 bases; junction bases not matched to a gene: 10. The CDR3 extends over 16 amino acids. Germline V gene data show CDR1 as SEHNR and CDR2 as FQNEAQ (reference sequence).

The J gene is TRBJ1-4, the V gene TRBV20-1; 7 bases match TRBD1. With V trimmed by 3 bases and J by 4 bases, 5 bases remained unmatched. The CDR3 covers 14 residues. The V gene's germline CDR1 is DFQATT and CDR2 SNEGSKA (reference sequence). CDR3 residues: CSASVGTVNEKLFF. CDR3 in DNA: TGCAGTGCTAGTGTGGGGACAGTTAATGAAAAACTGTTTTTT.

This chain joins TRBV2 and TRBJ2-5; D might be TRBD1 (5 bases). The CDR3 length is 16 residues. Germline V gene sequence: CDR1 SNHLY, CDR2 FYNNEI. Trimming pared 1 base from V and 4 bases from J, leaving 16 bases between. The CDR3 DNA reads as TGTGCCAGCAGTGAAGTCGGTCAGGGATCGGCAGAGACCCAGTACTTC. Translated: CASSEVGQGSAETQYF.

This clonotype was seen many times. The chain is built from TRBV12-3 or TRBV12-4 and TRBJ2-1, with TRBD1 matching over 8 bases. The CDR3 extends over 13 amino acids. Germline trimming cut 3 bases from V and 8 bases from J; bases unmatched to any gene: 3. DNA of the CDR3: TGTGCCAGCAGTTTCAGGGGGCGAGATGAGCAGTTCTTC. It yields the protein CASSFRGRDEQFF.

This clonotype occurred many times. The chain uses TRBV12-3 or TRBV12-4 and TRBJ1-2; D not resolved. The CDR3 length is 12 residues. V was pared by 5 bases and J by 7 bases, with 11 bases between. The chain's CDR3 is CASSHRSAGYTF. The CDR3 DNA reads TGTGCCAGCAGTCACCGGAGTGCTGGCTACACCTTC.

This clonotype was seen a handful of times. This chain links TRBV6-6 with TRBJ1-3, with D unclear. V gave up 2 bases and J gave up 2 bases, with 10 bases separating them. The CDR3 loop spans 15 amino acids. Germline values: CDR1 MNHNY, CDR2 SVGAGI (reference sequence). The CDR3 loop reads CASSYKGQAGNTIYF. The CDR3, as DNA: TGTGCCAGCAGTTACAAGGGCCAGGCTGGAAACACCATATATTTT.

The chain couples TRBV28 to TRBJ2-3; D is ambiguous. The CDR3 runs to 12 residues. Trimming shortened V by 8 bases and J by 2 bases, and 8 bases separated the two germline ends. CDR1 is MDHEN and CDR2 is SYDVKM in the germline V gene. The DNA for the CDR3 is TGTGCCAGCGGGATTTCCACAGATACGCAGTATTTT. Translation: CASGISTDTQYF.

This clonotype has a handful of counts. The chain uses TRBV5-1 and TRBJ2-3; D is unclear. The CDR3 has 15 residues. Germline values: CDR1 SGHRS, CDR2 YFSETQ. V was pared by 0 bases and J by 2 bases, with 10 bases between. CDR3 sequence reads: CASSLAPDYTDTQYF. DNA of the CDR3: TGCGCCAGCAGCTTGGCTCCGGATTACACAGATACGCAGTATTTT. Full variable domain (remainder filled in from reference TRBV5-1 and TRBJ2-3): KAGVTQTPRYLIKTRGQQVTLSCSPISGHRSVSWYQQTPGQGLQFLFEYFSETQRNKGNFPGRFSGRQFSNSRSEMNVSTLELGDSALYLCASSLAPDYTDTQYFGPGTRLTVL.

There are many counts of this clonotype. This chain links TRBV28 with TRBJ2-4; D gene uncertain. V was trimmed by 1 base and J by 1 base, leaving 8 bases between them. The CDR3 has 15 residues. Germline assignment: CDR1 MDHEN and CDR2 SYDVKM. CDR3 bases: TGTGCCAGCAGTTTATACGGCATCGCCAAAAACATTCAGTACTTC. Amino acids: CASSLYGIAKNIQYF.

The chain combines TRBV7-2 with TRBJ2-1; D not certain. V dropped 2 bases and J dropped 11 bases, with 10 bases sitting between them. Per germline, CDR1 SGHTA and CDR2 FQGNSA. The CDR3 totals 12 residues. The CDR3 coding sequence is TGTGCCAGCAGCTTAACCCCCCTCAAGCAGTTCTTC. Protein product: CASSLTPLKQFF.

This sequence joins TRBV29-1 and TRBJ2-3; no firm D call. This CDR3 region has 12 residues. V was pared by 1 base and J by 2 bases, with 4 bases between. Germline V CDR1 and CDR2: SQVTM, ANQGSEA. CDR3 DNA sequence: TGCAGCGTTGAAGCGCCCACAGATACGCAGTATTTT. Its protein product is CSVEAPTDTQYF.

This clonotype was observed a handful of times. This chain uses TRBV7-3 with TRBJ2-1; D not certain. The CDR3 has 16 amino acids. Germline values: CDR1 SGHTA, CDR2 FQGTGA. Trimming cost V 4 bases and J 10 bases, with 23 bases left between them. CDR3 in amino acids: CASSSPRWLSLREQFF. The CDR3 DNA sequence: TGTGCCAGCAGCTCCCCCCGTTGGCTCTCTCTAAGGGAGCAGTTCTTC. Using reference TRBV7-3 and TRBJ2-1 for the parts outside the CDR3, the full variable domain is GAGVSQTPSNKVTEKGKYVELRCDPISGHTALYWYRQSLGQGPEFLIYFQGTGAADDSGLPNDRFFAVRPEGSVSTLKIQRTERGDSAVYLCASSSPRWLSLREQFFGPGTRLTVL.